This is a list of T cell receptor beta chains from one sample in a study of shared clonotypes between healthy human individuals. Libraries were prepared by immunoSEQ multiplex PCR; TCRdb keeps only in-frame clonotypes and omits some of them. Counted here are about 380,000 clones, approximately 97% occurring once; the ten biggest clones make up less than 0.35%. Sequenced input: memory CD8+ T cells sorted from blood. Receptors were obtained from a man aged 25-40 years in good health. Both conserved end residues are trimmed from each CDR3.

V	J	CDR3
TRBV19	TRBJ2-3	ASSIDVTDTQY
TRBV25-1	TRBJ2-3	ASSEFRSSGWDTQY
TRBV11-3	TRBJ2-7	ASSNTGGEQY
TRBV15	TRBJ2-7	ATSRRRDIPYEQY
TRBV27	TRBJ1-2	ASSSNGGANYGYT
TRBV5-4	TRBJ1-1	ASSWDAQGWAF
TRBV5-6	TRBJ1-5	ASSLATVLNQPQH
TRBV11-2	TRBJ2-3	ASSLGRIGSLGTDTQY
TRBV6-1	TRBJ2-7	ASSEVPSAYEQY
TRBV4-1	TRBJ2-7	ASSGTSGSYEQY
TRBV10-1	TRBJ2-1	ASSEPSLAGEQF
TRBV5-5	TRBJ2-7	ASSLGSGGRYEQY